This TCR beta chain was documented in a study of T cells in Graves' hyperthyroidism and ophthalmopathy. Study findings and constraints: The model made its ophthalmopathy prediction, and onset followed a median around 6.5 months later. Most thyroid clonotypes expanded above 0.001 appeared in blood too.

Authors of the study amplified TCR beta CDR3 regions from RNA transcripts. In the first-round RT-PCR of the TCR CDR3, the HTBI primer set was used. TCRdb re-called the multiplex PCR reads through MiXCR, storing one row per CDR3 protein. The table has some 400,000 distinct CDR3 sequences, about 14% seen once. At least ten counts were recorded for this clonotype. What it recognizes is unknown. Diagnoses were made from clinical symptoms, serum measures (thyroxine and TRAb), thyroid ultrasound and orbital computed tomography. The CDR3 runs 13 residues. Unmatched junction bases numbered 1, after V lost 4 bases and J lost 2 bases. Germline V lookup: CDR1 SGHNT, CDR2 YENEEA.

This chain uses TRBV11-3 with TRBJ2-7; 8 bases are a match to TRBD2. The TCR comes from a man aged 25-45 years with Graves' hyperthyroidism that later progressed to Graves' ophthalmopathy. Sample: blood. The CDR3 nucleotides are TGTGCCAGCAGCTCGGGGGGGGCCTACGAGCAGTACTTC. This gives the protein CASSSGGAYEQYF.